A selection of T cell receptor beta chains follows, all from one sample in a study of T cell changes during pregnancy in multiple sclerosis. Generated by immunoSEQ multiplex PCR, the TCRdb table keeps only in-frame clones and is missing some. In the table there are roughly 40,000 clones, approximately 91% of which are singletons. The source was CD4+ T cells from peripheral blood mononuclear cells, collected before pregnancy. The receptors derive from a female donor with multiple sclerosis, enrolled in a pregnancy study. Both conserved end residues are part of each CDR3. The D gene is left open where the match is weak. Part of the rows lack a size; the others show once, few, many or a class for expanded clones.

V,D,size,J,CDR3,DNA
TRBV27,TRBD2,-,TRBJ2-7,CASSGAGRLFYEQYF,TGTGCCAGCAGTGGAGCGGGACGTCTATTCTACGAGCAGTACTTC
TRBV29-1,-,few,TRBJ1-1,CSVEGAYPEAFF,TGCAGCGTTGAAGGGGCGTACCCTGAAGCTTTCTTT
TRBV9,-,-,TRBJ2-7,CASSRAGGLSYEQYF,TGTGCCAGCAGCCGCGCGGGTGGCCTCTCCTACGAGCAGTACTTC
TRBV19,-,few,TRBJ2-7,CASSPPGRVSYEQYF,TGTGCCAGTAGTCCCCCCGGCAGGGTCTCCTACGAGCAGTACTTC
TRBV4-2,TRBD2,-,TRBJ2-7,CASSYSGTSGRSYEQYF,TGTGCCAGCAGCTACTCCGGGACTAGCGGGCGATCCTACGAGCAGTACTTC
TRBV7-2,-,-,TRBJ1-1,CASSLGGPRTEAFF,TGTGCCAGCAGCTTGGGGGGGCCGAGAACTGAAGCTTTCTTT
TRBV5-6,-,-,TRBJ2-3,CASSLLGQLTDTQYF,TGTGCCAGCAGCTTGCTGGGACAACTCACAGATACGCAGTATTTT
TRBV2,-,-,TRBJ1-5,CASSDYSNQPQHF,TGTGCCAGCAGTGACTACAGCAATCAGCCCCAGCATTTT
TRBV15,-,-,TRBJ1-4,CATSPQGEKLFF,TGTGCCACCAGCCCCCAGGGTGAAAAACTGTTTTTT
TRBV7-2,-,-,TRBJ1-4,CASSLGGAQKKLFF,TGTGCCAGCAGCTTAGGGGGCGCCCAAAAAAAACTGTTTTTT
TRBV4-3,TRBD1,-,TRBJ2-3,CASSQDRQGGTDTQYF,TGCGCCAGCAGCCAAGATCGACAGGGGGGAACAGATACGCAGTATTTT
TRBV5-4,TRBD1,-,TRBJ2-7,CASSLMGQGTYEQYF,TGTGCCAGCAGCTTGATGGGACAGGGGACCTACGAGCAGTACTTC
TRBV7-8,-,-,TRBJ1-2,CASSSTGNNYGYTF,TGTGCCAGCAGCTCGACAGGCAATAACTATGGCTACACCTTC
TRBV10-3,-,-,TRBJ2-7,CAISGGKGYEQYF,TGTGCCATTTCCGGGGGAAAAGGGTACGAGCAGTACTTC
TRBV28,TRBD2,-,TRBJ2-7,CASSDPGLRSYEQYF,TGTGCCAGCAGCGATCCGGGACTACGGTCCTACGAGCAGTACTTC
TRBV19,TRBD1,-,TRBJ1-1,CASSNNRGSGTEAFF,TGTGCCAGTAGCAACAACAGGGGATCGGGTACTGAAGCTTTCTTT
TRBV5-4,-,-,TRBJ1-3,CASSPSLGNTIYF,TGTGCCAGCAGCCCCTCGCTAGGAAACACCATATATTTT
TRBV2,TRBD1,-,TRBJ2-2,CASSQTGGLNTGELFF,TGTGCCAGCAGCCAGACAGGGGGCTTGAACACCGGGGAGCTGTTTTTT
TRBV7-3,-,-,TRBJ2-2,CASSLNGNTGELFF,TGTGCCAGCAGCTTAAACGGGAACACCGGGGAGCTGTTTTTT
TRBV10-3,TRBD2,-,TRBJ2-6,CAISGTSGGKLSGANVLTF,TGTGCCATCTCCGGGACTAGCGGGGGGAAGCTCTCTGGGGCCAACGTCCTGACTTTC
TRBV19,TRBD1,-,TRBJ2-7,CASSIVSGQGLGEQYF,TGTGCCAGTAGTATAGTTTCCGGACAGGGGTTGGGCGAGCAGTACTTC
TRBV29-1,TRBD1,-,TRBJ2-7,CSVKQGGTYEQYF,TGCAGCGTTAAACAGGGGGGCACCTACGAGCAGTACTTC
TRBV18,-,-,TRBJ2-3,CASSLDRRDTQYF,TGTGCCAGCTCACTTGACAGGAGAGATACGCAGTATTTT
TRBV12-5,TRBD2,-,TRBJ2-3,CASGLVRVGGLAGGQVADTQYF,TGTGCTAGTGGTTTGGTACGGGTGGGGGGACTAGCGGGGGGACAGGTGGCGGATACGCAGTATTTT
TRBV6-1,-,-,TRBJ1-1,CASSATHSSEAFF,TGTGCCAGCAGCGCTACTCACAGCTCTGAAGCTTTCTTT
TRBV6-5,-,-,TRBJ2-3,CASSYKRTTPTDTQYF,TGTGCCAGCAGTTACAAGAGGACTACACCCACAGATACGCAGTATTTT
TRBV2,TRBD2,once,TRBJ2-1,CASSREGLAGGLEQFF,TGTGCCAGCAGCCGCGAGGGACTAGCGGGGGGGCTTGAGCAGTTCTTC
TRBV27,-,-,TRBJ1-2,CASSWAGLNYGYTF,TGTGCCAGCAGTTGGGCGGGACTTAACTATGGCTACACCTTC
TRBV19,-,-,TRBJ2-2,CASSIGLQRFTGELFF,TGTGCCAGTAGTATAGGTTTGCAGCGCTTCACCGGGGAGCTGTTTTTT
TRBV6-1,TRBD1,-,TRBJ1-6,CASSEVMSWDRNNSPLHF,TGTGCCAGCAGTGAAGTAATGTCTTGGGACAGGAATAATTCACCCCTCCACTTT
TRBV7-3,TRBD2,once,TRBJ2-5,CASSRQGPRLAGGLYQETQYF,TGTGCCAGCAGCCGCCAGGGACCCAGACTAGCGGGGGGCTTGTACCAAGAGACCCAGTACTTC
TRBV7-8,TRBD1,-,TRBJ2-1,CASEQGAGYNEQFF,TGTGCCAGTGAACAGGGGGCCGGGTACAATGAGCAGTTCTTC
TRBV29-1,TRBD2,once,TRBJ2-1,CSARRTSGPVSYNEQFF,TGCAGCGCCCGACGCACTAGCGGGCCCGTGTCCTACAATGAGCAGTTCTTC
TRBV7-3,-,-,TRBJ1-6,CASSLQEGTNSPLHF,TGTGCCAGCAGCTTACAGGAGGGCACTAATTCACCCCTCCACTTT
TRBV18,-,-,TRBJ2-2,CASSPVQNTGELFF,TGTGCCAGCTCACCAGTACAAAACACCGGGGAGCTGTTTTTT
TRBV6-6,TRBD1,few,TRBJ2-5,CASSYSVRDRETQYF,TGTGCCAGCAGTTACTCCGTCCGGGACAGAGAGACCCAGTACTTC
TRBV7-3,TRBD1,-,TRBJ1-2,CASSPTPPGQGNYGYTF,TGTGCCAGCAGCCCTACTCCTCCGGGACAGGGAAACTATGGCTACACCTTC
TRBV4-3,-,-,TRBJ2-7,CASSQDIGGSYEQYF,TGCGCCAGCAGCCAAGATATAGGAGGGTCCTACGAGCAGTACTTC
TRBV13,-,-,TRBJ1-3,CASSLDSSSGNTIYF,TGTGCCAGCAGTCTCGACAGCTCGTCTGGAAACACCATATATTTT
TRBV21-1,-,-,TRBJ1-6,CASSFGLGPASSYNSPLHF,TGTGCCAGCAGCTTCGGGCTGGGGCCGGCTAGCTCCTATAATTCACCCCTCCACTTT
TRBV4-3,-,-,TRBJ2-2,CASSQARVSNTGELFF,TGCGCCAGCAGCCAAGCGAGGGTGTCGAACACCGGGGAGCTGTTTTTT
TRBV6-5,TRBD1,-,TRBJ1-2,CASGTGYYGYTF,TGTGCCAGCGGGACAGGGTACTATGGCTACACCTTC
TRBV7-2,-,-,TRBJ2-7,CASSLDSNPSGEQYF,TGTGCCAGCAGCTTAGACTCTAACCCCTCGGGCGAGCAGTACTTC
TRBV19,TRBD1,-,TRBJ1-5,CASSIFGTGFNQPQHF,TGTGCCAGTAGTATTTTTGGGACAGGTTTCAATCAGCCCCAGCATTTT
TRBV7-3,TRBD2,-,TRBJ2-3,CASSFGLAGATDTQYF,TGTGCCAGCAGCTTCGGACTAGCGGGGGCCACAGATACGCAGTATTTT
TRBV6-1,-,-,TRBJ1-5,CASSAGVGEPQHF,TGTGCCAGCAGTGCAGGGGTAGGCGAGCCCCAGCATTTT
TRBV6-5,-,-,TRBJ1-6,CASSYVGNSPLHF,TGTGCCAGCAGTTACGTCGGTAATTCACCCCTCCACTTT
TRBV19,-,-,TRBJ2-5,CASSTPSGGETQYF,TGTGCCAGTAGTACCCCCAGCGGAGGGGAGACCCAGTACTTC
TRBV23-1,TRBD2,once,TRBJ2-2,CASSHPGGGELFF,TGCGCCAGCAGTCATCCGGGGGGAGGGGAGCTGTTTTTT